A single count supports the clone carrying this TCR beta chain. The data were obtained in a study of blood T cell repertoires in COVID-19. Original methodology: Reference gene primer amplification gave nucleated cell count estimates. Produced via immunoSEQ multiplex PCR; TCRdb's table is partial and in-frame only. The D gene and trimming were derived from the DNA, and the V and J assignments and clone size from that table. The repertoire consists of fewer than 200,000 clones, with about 83% occurring once and the leading ten covering about 3.6%. Sequencing was carried out using PBMCs or T cells enriched from blood (not recorded which). This TCR was recovered from a woman aged 45-65 years in a cohort exposed to, infected with or recovered from COVID-19 (not recorded which).

The CDR3 nucleotides read TGTGCCAGCAGCGGCCCGGGGACAGGGGGACTTCAAGACTACGAGCAGTACTTC. Translated: CASSGPGTGGLQDYEQYF. The chain couples TRBV9 to TRBJ2-7, with TRBD1 matching over 11 bases. Per germline, CDR1 SGDLS and CDR2 YYNGEE. After removal of 3 bases from V and 3 bases from J, the junction contained 14 bases not matched to a gene. This CDR3 comprises 18 residues.